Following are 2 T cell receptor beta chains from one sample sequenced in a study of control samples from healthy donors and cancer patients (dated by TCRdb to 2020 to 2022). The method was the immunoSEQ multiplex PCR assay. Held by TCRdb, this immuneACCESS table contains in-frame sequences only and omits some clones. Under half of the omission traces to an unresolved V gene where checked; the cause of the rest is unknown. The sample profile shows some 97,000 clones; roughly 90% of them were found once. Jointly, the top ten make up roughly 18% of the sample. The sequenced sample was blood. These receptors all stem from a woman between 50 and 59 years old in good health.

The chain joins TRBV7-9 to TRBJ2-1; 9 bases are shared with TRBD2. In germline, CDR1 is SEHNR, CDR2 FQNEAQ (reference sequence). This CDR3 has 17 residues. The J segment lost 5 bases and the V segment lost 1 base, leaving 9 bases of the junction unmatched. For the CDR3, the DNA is TGTGCCAGCAGCTTAGTTTTGTCGCGGGGGGGCAACAATGAGCAGTTCTTC. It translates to CASSLVLSRGGNNEQFF.

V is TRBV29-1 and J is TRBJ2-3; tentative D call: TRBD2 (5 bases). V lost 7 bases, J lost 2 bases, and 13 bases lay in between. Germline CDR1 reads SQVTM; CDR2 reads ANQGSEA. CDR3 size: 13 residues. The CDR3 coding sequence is TGCAGCGCTCCTTCACTAGACACAGATACGCAGTATTTT. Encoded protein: CSAPSLDTDTQYF.